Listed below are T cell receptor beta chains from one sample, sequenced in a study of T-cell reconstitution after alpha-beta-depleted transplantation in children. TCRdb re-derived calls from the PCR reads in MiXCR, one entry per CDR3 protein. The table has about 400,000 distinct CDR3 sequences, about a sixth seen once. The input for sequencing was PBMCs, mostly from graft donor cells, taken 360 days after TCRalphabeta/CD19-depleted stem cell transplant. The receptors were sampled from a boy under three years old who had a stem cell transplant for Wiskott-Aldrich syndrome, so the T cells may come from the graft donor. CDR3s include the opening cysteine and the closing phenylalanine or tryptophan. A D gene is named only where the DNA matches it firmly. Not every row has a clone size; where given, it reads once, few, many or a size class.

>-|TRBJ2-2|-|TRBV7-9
TGTGCCAGCAGCTTAGCCGAACCACCCGACACCGGGGAGCTGTTTTTT
CASSLAEPPDTGELFF
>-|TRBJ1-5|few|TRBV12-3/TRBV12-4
TGTGCCAGCAGTTTCGGGTCGGAGCGAAAGCCCCAGCATTTT
CASSFGSERKPQHF
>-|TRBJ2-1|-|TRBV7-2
TGTGCCAGCAGACAGACCCCCTACAATGAGCAGTTCTTC
CASRQTPYNEQFF
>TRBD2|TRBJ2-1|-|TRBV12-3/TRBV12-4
TGTGCCAGCAGTTCGACTAGCTTGGATGAGCAGTTCTTC
CASSSTSLDEQFF
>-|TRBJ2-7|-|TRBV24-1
TGTGCCACCAGTGATTGGTCCGGCGAAGAGCAGTACTTC
CATSDWSGEEQYF
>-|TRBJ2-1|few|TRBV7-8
TGTGCCAGCAGCTTAGAGTCCGGGTACAATGAGCAGTTCTTC
CASSLESGYNEQFF
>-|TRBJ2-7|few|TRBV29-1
TGCAGCGTTGAAGGAGAGGTAGGCAGAAGTGGGCAGTACTTC
CSVEGEVGRSGQYF
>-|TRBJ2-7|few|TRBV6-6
TGTGCCAGCAGTTACTCGCCCTACGAGCAGTACTTC
CASSYSPYEQYF
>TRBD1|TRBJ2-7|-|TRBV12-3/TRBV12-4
TGTGCCAGCGGCCGGGACAGGCTCTACGAGCAGTACTTC
CASGRDRLYEQYF
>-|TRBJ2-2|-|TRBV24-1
TGTGCCACCAGTGATTTGGCGGATACCGGGGAGCTGTTTTTT
CATSDLADTGELFF
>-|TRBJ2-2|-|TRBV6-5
TGTGCCAGCAGTTACGAGGACACCGGGGAGCTGTTTTTT
CASSYEDTGELFF
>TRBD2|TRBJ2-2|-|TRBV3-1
TGTGCCAGCAGCCCCGGACTAGCAGTGGTTGCCGGGGAGCTGTTTTTT
CASSPGLAVVAGELFF
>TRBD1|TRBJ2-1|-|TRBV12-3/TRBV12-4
TGTGCCAGCAGGGGACAGACTTCCAATGAGCAGTTCTTC
CASRGQTSNEQFF
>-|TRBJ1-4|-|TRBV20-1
TGCAGTGCTCCTAACAGGGAGGGGGAAAAACTGTTTTTT
CSAPNREGEKLFF
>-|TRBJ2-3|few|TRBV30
TGTGCCTGGTCGTTTGGGACAATTGGAGATACGCAGTATTTT
CAWSFGTIGDTQYF
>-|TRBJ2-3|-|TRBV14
TGTGCCAGCAGCCAAGACCGCTCTAGTTCGCTGTGGTACCGCACAGATACGCAGTATTTT
CASSQDRSSSLWYRTDTQYF
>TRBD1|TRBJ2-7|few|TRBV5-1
TGCGCCAGCAGCTTGGCGACACAGGGGGCGCAGTACTTC
CASSLATQGAQYF
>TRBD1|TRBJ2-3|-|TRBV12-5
TGTGCTAGTGGTTTGGTACGAGAGATCCCGGGACAGAGCACAGATACGCAGTATTTT
CASGLVREIPGQSTDTQYF
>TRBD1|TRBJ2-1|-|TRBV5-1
TGCGCCAGCAGCTTGGGGGGACAGGGGGCTTCCTACAATGAGCAGTTCTTC
CASSLGGQGASYNEQFF
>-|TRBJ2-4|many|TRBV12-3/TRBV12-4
TGTGCCAGCAGTTTCTGGGGGCTCGAAAACATTCAGTACTTC
CASSFWGLENIQYF